This TCR beta chain was documented in a study of patients and donors after allogeneic stem cell transplantation. CDR3 length equals 15 residues. Germline values: CDR1 SGHRS, CDR2 YFSETQ. V lost 0 bases to trimming and J lost 6 bases; unmatched junction nucleotides: 8. This clonotype was found many times. Via MiXCR, TCRdb re-called the RT-PCR reads, giving one row per CDR3 protein. The sample consists of about 160,000 distinct CDR3 sequences, roughly two fifths of them appearing once. The sequencing input was blood, either unsorted or a sorted T cell fraction (not recorded which). This TCR came from a human donor who was either an allogeneic HSCT recipient or a stem cell or donor lymphocyte infusion donor (not recorded which). It is not recorded whose cells these are; they may come from a transplant donor. The chain employs TRBV5-1 and TRBJ1-2; 7 positions agree with TRBD1. CDR3 sequence: CASSLAPGGEDGYTF. The CDR3 nucleotides read TGCGCCAGCAGCTTGGCCCCAGGGGGTGAGGATGGCTACACCTTC.